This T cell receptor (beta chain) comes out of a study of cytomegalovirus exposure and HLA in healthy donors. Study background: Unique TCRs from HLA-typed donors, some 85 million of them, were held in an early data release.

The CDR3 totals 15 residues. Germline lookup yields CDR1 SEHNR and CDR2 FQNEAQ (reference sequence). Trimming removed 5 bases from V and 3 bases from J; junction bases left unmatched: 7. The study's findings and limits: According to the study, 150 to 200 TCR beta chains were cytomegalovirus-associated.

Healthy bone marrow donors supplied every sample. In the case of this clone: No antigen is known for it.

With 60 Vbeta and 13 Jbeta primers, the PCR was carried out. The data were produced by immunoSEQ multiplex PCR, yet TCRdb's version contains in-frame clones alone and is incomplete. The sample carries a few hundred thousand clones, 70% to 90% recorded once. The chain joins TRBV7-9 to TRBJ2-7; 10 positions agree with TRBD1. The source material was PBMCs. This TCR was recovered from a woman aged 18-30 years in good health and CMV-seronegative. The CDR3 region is CASSNRDRGYYEQYF. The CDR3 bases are TGTGCCAGCAGCAACCGGGACAGGGGTTACTACGAGCAGTACTTC. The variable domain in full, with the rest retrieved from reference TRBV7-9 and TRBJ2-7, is DTGVSQNPRHKITKRGQNVTFRCDPISEHNRLYWYRQTLGQGPEFLTYFQNEAQLEKSRLLSDRFSAERPKGSFSTLEIQRTEQGDSAMYLCASSNRDRGYYEQYFGPGTRLTVT.